One sample yielded the 7 T cell receptor beta chains listed below, sequenced in a study of glioma-infiltrating T cells. TCR alpha and beta CDR3 regions were amplified from RNA using iRepertoire nested multiplex PCR. Each CDR3 protein is one row after TCRdb ran MiXCR on the multiplex PCR reads. The data show about 190,000 distinct CDR3 sequences, over 25% seen once. Material: glioma tissue, nonneoplastic brain tissue, or PBMCs (not recorded which). These receptors originate from a human donor with low-grade glioma or glioblastoma, undergoing nonglioma brain surgery, or in good health (not recorded which).

This clonotype was seen ten or more times. The chain has TRBV4-3 and TRBJ2-3; TRBD2 matches at 10 bases. The CDR3 totals 15 residues. Trimming removed 8 bases from V and 2 bases from J; junction bases left unmatched: 7. Germline V gene sequence: CDR1 LGHNA, CDR2 YSLEER. As DNA, the CDR3 is TGCGCCAGCGGGGTTCTAGCGGGGGACACAGATACGCAGTATTTT. Translating gives CASGVLAGDTDTQYF.

A remark on this clonotype: A much larger clone differs from this one at a single base, so this may be a read error. The chain joins TRBV20-1 to TRBJ2-1, with 8 nucleotides matching TRBD2. Germline V gives CDR1 DFQATT, CDR2 SNEGSKA (reference sequence). The CDR3 is made up of 16 amino acids. V lost 0 bases and J lost 13; bases outside the gene matches: 17. CDR3 nucleotides: TGCAGTGCTAGAGATTTCCGGGAGGGCCCCCAAGAGACCCAGTTCTTC. It encodes CSARDFREGPQETQFF.

In this sample, this clonotype turned up many times. The rearrangement uses TRBV6-2 or TRBV6-3 and TRBJ2-5, with TRBD2 identical over 10 bases. The CDR3 sequence is 17 residues long. CDR1 and CDR2 (germline): MNHEY, SVGEGT. V lost 0 bases to trimming and J lost 4 bases; unmatched junction nucleotides: 8. The CDR3 here is CASSYSNLAGVVETQYF. The CDR3, as DNA: TGTGCCAGCAGTTACTCGAATCTAGCGGGAGTGGTAGAGACCCAGTACTTC.

The chain employs TRBV11-2 and TRBJ2-7, with TRBD2 as a possible D gene (6 bases). Trimming cost V 3 bases and J 7 bases, with 16 bases left between them. The CDR3 extends over 14 amino acids. CDR1 and CDR2 (germline): SGHAT, FQNNGV. CDR3 nucleotide sequence: TGTGCCAGCAGCTTCGGGGGAACTAGCTATGAGCAGTACTTC. Translation gives CASSFGGTSYEQYF.

A remark on this clonotype: One end of the junction varies from germline; a read error may be responsible. The rearrangement uses TRBV6-6 and TRBJ2-7, with D possibly being TRBD2 (5 bases). This CDR3 comprises 15 residues. Germline-derived CDR1 and CDR2 are MNHNY and SVGAGI (reference sequence). The chain's CDR3 is CASRAPPPGSYEHYF. The CDR3 coding sequence is TGTGCCAGCAGAGCCCCCCCCCCGGGGTCCTACGAGCACTACTTC.

This clonotype was recorded only once. This clone may be a read error of a much larger clone one base away. The genes are TRBV4-2 and TRBJ1-5; unclear D gene. V shed 3 bases and J shed 3 bases, with 9 bases lying between them. The V gene's germline CDR1 is LGHNA and CDR2 YNFKEQ. The CDR3 is 14 residues long. CDR3 sequence (DNA): TGTGCCAGCAGCCAGGGGAACGACAATCAGCCCCAGCATTTT. It translates to CASSQGNDNQPQHF.

With regard to this clonotype: Just one base apart from a much larger clone, this may be a read error. DNA of the CDR3: TGCAGTGCGGATGGGGCCAACATCCTGACTTTC. Encoded protein: CSADGANILTF. The chain joins TRBV20-1 to TRBJ2-6; the D gene is possibly TRBD1 (5 bases). CDR1 is DFQATT, CDR2 SNEGSKA, per germline (reference sequence). The CDR3 is made up of 11 amino acids.